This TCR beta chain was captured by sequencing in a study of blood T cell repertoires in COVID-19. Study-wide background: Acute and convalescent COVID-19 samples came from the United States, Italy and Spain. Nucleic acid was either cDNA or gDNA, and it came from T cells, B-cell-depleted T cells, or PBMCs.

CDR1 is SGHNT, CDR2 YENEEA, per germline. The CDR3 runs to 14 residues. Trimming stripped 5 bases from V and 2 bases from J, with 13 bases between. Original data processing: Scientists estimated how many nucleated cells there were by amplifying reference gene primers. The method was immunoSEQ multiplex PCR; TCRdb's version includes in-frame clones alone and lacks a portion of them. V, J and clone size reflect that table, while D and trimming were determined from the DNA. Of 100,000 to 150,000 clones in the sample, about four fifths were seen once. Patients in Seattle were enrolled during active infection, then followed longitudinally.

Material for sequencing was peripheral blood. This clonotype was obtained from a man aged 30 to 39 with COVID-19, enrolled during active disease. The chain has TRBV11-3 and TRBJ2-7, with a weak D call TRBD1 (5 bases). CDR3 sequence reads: CASSQSDRTYEQYF. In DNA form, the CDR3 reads TGTGCCAGCAGCCAGTCCGACAGAACCTACGAGCAGTACTTC.